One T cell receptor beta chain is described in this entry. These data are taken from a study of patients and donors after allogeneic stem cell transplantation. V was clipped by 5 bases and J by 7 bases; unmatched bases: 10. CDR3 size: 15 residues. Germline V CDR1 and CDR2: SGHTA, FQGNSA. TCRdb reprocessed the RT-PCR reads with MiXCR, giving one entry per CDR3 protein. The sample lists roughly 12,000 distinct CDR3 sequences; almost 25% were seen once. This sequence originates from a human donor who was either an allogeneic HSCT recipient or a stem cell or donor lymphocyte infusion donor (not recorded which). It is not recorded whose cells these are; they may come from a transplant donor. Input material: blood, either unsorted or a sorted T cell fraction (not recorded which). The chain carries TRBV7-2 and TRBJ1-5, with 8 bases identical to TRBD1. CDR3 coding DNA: TGTGCCAGCAGCACCCAGACAGGGGTAGGCCAGCCCCAGCATTTT. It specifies CASSTQTGVGQPQHF.